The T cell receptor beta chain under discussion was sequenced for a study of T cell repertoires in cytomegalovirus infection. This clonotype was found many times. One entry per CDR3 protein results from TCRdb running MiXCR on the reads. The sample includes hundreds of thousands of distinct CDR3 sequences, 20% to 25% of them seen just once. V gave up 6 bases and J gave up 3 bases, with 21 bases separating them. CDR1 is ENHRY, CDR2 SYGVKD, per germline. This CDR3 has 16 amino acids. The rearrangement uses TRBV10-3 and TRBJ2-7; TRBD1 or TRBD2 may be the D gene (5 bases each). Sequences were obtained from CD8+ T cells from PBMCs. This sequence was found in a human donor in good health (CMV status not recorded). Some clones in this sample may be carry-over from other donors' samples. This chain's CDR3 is CAISPRDPQHFYEQYF. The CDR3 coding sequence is TGTGCCATCAGCCCCCGGGACCCACAACACTTCTACGAGCAGTACTTC.